Following are 16 T cell receptor beta chains from one sample sequenced in a study of brain T cells in children with intractable seizures. The method was immunoSEQ multiplex PCR; TCRdb's version includes in-frame clones alone and lacks a portion of them. The table records 110,000 or so clones, 85% to 95% of them present only once. Sample: peripheral blood, taken at surgery. Receptors originate from a boy younger than two with hemimegalencephaly and intractable seizures.

This chain links TRBV19 with TRBJ1-2; D uncertain. Germline V gene lookup returns CDR1 LNHDA and CDR2 SQIVND (reference sequence). With 0 bases removed from V and 8 bases from J, the gap between germline ends came to 13 bases. The CDR3 totals 14 residues. CDR3 protein: CASSIDLWGDGYTF. The CDR3 bases are TGTGCCAGTAGTATAGATCTATGGGGAGACGGCTACACCTTC.

The chain is built from TRBV28 and TRBJ2-2; the D gene could be TRBD1 or TRBD2 (5 bases each). Germline V gene sequence: CDR1 MDHEN, CDR2 SYDVKM. Trimming pared 1 base from V and 7 bases from J, leaving 16 bases between. The CDR3 extends over 16 amino acids. CDR3 bases: TGTGCCAGCAGTTTATTTGGCAGAGGGGCCGGCGGGGAGCTGTTTTTT. Translation gives CASSLFGRGAGGELFF.

This clone was found a few times. V is TRBV19 and J is TRBJ1-1; the D is unclear. The V and J ends lost 2 bases and 2 bases respectively, with 6 bases between them. The CDR3 is 13 amino acids. Germline V gives CDR1 LNHDA, CDR2 SQIVND (reference sequence). The CDR3 DNA follows: TGTGCCAGTAGTATAACTGTCAACACTGAAGCTTTCTTT. It specifies CASSITVNTEAFF.

The chain employs TRBV10-3 and TRBJ2-3, with 7 nucleotides matching TRBD1. The CDR3 length is 15 residues. With V trimmed by 4 bases and J by 3 bases, 7 bases remained unmatched. CDR1 is ENHRY, CDR2 SYGVKD, per germline. In nucleotides, the CDR3 is TGTGCCATCAGTGCTGGAGACAGGGTAACAGATACGCAGTATTTT. This encodes CAISAGDRVTDTQYF.

This chain joins TRBV3-1 (or the pseudogene TRBV3-2) and TRBJ2-2; D not resolved. This CDR3 is built from 12 residues. Trimming took 4 bases from V and 5 from J, leaving 5 bases between them. Germline CDR1 LGHDT, CDR2 YNNKEL (reference sequence). The CDR3 DNA sequence: TGTGCCAGCAGCCCTTTTACCGGGGAGCTGTTTTTT. This translates into CASSPFTGELFF.

The rearrangement joins TRBV2 to TRBJ1-2; TRBD1 agrees at 8 bases. The V and J ends lost 7 bases and 4 bases, in that order; junction bases with no gene match: 17. CDR3 length: 17 amino acids. CDR1 is SNHLY and CDR2 is FYNNEI in the germline V gene. CDR3 bases: TGTGCCAGCATCAGGGGGCAGGGGGCCGCGATTCCCTATGGCTACACCTTC. Residues: CASIRGQGAAIPYGYTF. The variable domain in full, with the rest retrieved from reference TRBV2 and TRBJ1-2, is EPEVTQTPSHQVTQMGQEVILRCVPISNHLYFYWYRQILGQKVEFLVSFYNNEISEKSEIFDDQFSVERPDGSNFTLKIRSTKLEDSAMYFCASIRGQGAAIPYGYTFGSGTRLTVV.

The V and J genes are TRBV28 and TRBJ1-6; maybe TRBD1 (6 bases). Germline values: CDR1 MDHEN, CDR2 SYDVKM. The V end lost 5 bases, the J end lost 4 bases, and 9 bases lay between the germline ends. CDR3 length: 14 residues. The CDR3 reads CASSRTEYNSPLHF. CDR3 DNA: TGTGCCAGCAGTAGGACAGAGTATAATTCACCCCTCCACTTT.

CDR3 region: CASNSLGSYEQYF. The CDR3 nucleotides are TGCGCCAGCAATTCCTTAGGCTCCTACGAGCAGTACTTC. J is TRBJ2-7 and V is TRBV10-2; D is uncertain. The V and J ends lost 7 bases and 0 bases respectively, with 10 bases between them. This CDR3 is 13 amino acids long. CDR1 and CDR2 from the germline V gene are WSHSY and SAAADI.

This sequence joins TRBV11-3 and TRBJ2-3, with D unclear. V lost 1 base and J 0 bases, leaving 8 bases between the germline ends. Germline CDR1 is SGHNT and CDR2 is YENEEA. CDR3 length: 15 residues. The CDR3 coding sequence is TGTGCCAGCAGCTTAGGTCTCTCTAGCACAGATACGCAGTATTTT. This translates into CASSLGLSSTDTQYF.

DNA of the CDR3: TGCAGCGTATTGAAGGGGCTGAACACTGAAGCTTTCTTT. Translation gives CSVLKGLNTEAFF. This chain connects TRBV29-1 to TRBJ1-1, with D possibly being TRBD1 (5 bases). Germline V gives CDR1 SQVTM, CDR2 ANQGSEA. V was cut by 6 bases and J by 0 bases, with 11 bases left in between. The CDR3 totals 13 residues.

This clone was detected a few times. V usage is TRBV6-6 and J usage is TRBJ1-1, with unresolved D. Per germline, CDR1 MNHNY and CDR2 SVGAGI (reference sequence). CDR3 length: 14 amino acids. Trimming took 2 bases from V and 4 from J, leaving 11 bases between them. CDR3 nucleotides: TGTGCCAGCAGTTACAGTGATCGGGGCACTGAAGCTTTCTTT. The encoded protein is CASSYSDRGTEAFF.

About this clone: Additional DNA sequences in this sample encode the identical CDR3. The chain combines TRBV5-1 with TRBJ1-1; D remains ambiguous. Germline values: CDR1 SGHRS, CDR2 YFSETQ. The CDR3 extends over 13 amino acids. The V end lost 0 bases, the J end lost 2 bases, and 5 bases lay between the germline ends. CDR3 bases: TGCGCCAGCAGCTTGGGGGGAAACACTGAAGCTTTCTTT. This gives the protein CASSLGGNTEAFF.

The chain has TRBV9 and TRBJ2-5; D is ambiguous. Germline lookup yields CDR1 SGDLS and CDR2 YYNGEE. The CDR3 contains 14 residues. Trimming shortened V by 0 bases and J by 1 base, and 7 bases separated the two germline ends. The CDR3 nucleotides are TGTGCCAGCAGCGTAGCCGGTGGCCAAGAGACCCAGTACTTC. Protein: CASSVAGGQETQYF.

The chain carries TRBV6-5 and TRBJ2-1; D might be TRBD2 (5 bases). V was pared by 7 bases and J by 2 bases, with 12 bases between. This CDR3 spans 14 amino acids. Germline V gene sequence: CDR1 MNHEY, CDR2 SVGAGI. CDR3 residues: CASTRAGPYNEQFF. The CDR3 DNA is TGTGCCAGCACGAGGGCGGGTCCCTACAATGAGCAGTTCTTC.

The chain employs TRBV7-9 and TRBJ2-7, with TRBD1 identical over 7 bases. V lost 2 bases, J lost 2 bases, and 3 bases stayed unmatched. Germline assignment: CDR1 SEHNR and CDR2 FQNEAQ (reference sequence). The CDR3 has 14 amino acids. DNA of the CDR3: TGTGCCAGCAGCTTACGGGACAGAGCCTACGAGCAGTACTTC. Translation: CASSLRDRAYEQYF. Drawing the rest from reference TRBV7-9 and TRBJ2-7, the complete variable domain is DTGVSQNPRHKITKRGQNVTFRCDPISEHNRLYWYRQTLGQGPEFLTYFQNEAQLEKSRLLSDRFSAERPKGSFSTLEIQRTEQGDSAMYLCASSLRDRAYEQYFGPGTRLTVT.

This CDR3 is CASSSTGTDSPLHF. For the CDR3, the DNA is TGTGCCAGCAGTTCGACAGGGACGGATTCACCCCTCCACTTT. This chain links TRBV28 with TRBJ1-6, with 7 bases lining up with TRBD1. The CDR3 contains 14 residues. The V gene end was trimmed by 4 bases and the J gene end by 8 bases; junction bases not matched to a gene: 5. CDR1 is MDHEN, CDR2 SYDVKM, per germline. The full variable domain, rest sourced from reference TRBV28 and TRBJ1-6, is DVKVTQSSRYLVKRTGEKVFLECVQDMDHENMFWYRQDPGLGLRLIYFSYDVKMKEKGDIPEGYSVSREKKERFSLILESASTNQTSMYLCASSSTGTDSPLHFGNGTRLTVT.